These 6 T cell receptor beta chains were sequenced from one sample in a study of naive and memory T cell subsets. Study-wide results and limits: A few larger clonotypes appeared in naive repertoires, especially CD8, possibly memory cells re-expressing CD45RA.

No antigen has been assigned to these receptors. An equimolar mix of two oligonucleotides served as the beta constant-region primer for TRBC1 and TRBC2. Four rounds of PCR amplified the ligated cDNA using nested alpha and beta constant-region primers plus SP2. Via MiXCR, TCRdb re-called the UMI-ligation and nested PCR reads, giving one row per CDR3 protein. Among approximately 140,000 distinct CDR3 sequences listed, approximately 18% were seen once. Source material: naive CD8+ T cells from blood. The origin of the receptors is a human donor in good health.

This chain uses TRBV27 with TRBJ1-4; TRBD1 matches at 7 bases. J lost 3 bases, V lost 1 base, and 5 bases had no gene match. CDR1 and CDR2 (germline): MNHEY, SMNVEV (reference sequence). The CDR3 loop spans 16 amino acids. The CDR3 bases are TGTGCCAGCAGTTTATACAGGGACAGCTCTAATGAAAAACTGTTTTTT. It translates to CASSLYRDSSNEKLFF.

The chain uses TRBV20-1 and TRBJ2-1; D possibly corresponds to TRBD2 (6 bases). Germline CDR1 and CDR2: DFQATT and SNEGSKA (reference sequence). The ends were cut back, 0 bases at V and 2 bases at J, with 20 bases in the middle. The CDR3 loop spans 18 amino acids. CDR3 region: CSARDHVGGAATYNEQFF. CDR3 in DNA: TGCAGTGCTAGAGATCATGTGGGGGGAGCGGCAACCTACAATGAGCAGTTCTTC.

This clonotype showed up just a few times. The rearrangement links TRBV6-5 to TRBJ1-2; maybe TRBD1 (5 bases). V lost 6 bases and J 4 bases, leaving 15 bases between the germline ends. CDR1 and CDR2 (germline): MNHEY, SVGAGI. CDR3 length equals 14 residues. As DNA, the CDR3 is TGTGCCAGCAGCCCGGGACGGGGCCCCTATGGCTACACCTTC. Its translation: CASSPGRGPYGYTF.

This clonotype was observed a few times. This chain joins TRBV19 and TRBJ1-2; D gene uncertain. This CDR3 spans 15 amino acids. Germline CDR1 is LNHDA and CDR2 is SQIVND (reference sequence). V lost 3 bases and J 0 bases, leaving 11 bases between the germline ends. The CDR3 region is CASSIDPEPNYGYTF. CDR3 DNA sequence: TGTGCCAGTAGTATTGATCCGGAACCTAACTATGGCTACACCTTC. The complete variable domain, with remaining parts taken from reference TRBV19 and TRBJ1-2, reads DGGITQSPKYLFRKEGQNVTLSCEQNLNHDAMYWYRQDPGQGLRLIYYSQIVNDFQKGDIAEGYSVSREKKESFPLTVTSAQKNPTAFYLCASSIDPEPNYGYTFGSGTRLTVV.

V and J are TRBV9 and TRBJ2-3, with D uncertain. V was pared by 0 bases and J by 2 bases, with 10 bases between. Germline values: CDR1 SGDLS, CDR2 YYNGEE. The CDR3 sequence is 15 residues long. The CDR3 is CASSVESTFTDTQYF. CDR3 nucleotides: TGTGCCAGCAGCGTAGAATCCACCTTCACAGATACGCAGTATTTT.

This chain connects TRBV12-3 or TRBV12-4 to TRBJ1-5, with D uncertain. The length of the CDR3 is 13 residues. V was clipped by 3 bases and J by 2 bases, with 5 bases between them. In nucleotides, the CDR3 is TGTGCCAGCAGTTTCGCCGGCAATCAGCCCCAGCATTTT. Its protein product is CASSFAGNQPQHF.